What follows are 3 T cell receptor beta chains derived from one specimen sequenced in a study of PD-1 blockade in classical Hodgkin lymphoma (dated by TCRdb to the early 2020s). Receptors were amplified or captured by the immunoSEQ multiplex PCR assay. Entries here come from immuneACCESS through TCRdb and include only in-frame sequences with V and J called. Some clones fail to appear in such tables; in the studies checked, an unresolved V gene covers under half of the shortfall, and the cause of the remainder is unknown. The sample yields roughly 6,000 clones; under 85% were counted once. The ten largest clones add up to over 10% of the sample. The time point label corresponds to: cycle 4 day 1 (C4D1), after less than seven weeks of nivolumab. Every trial patient had relapsed following autologous stem cell transplantation, and prior brentuximab vedotin exposure was what differed among cohorts A, B and C. Using a Miltenyi CD8+ T cell isolation kit, CD8+ T cells were purified from thawed PBMCs through magnetic negative selection.

Here the sequenced sample was CD8+ T cells from blood, taken before the fourth cycle of nivolumab. These receptors originate from a human donor with classical Hodgkin lymphoma.

This chain joins TRBV11-2 and TRBJ2-7; TRBD2 might be the D (6 bases). The germline CDR1 and CDR2 sequences are SGHAT and FQNNGV. V lost 3 bases to trimming and J lost 0 bases, with 9 bases between them. The CDR3 consists of 14 residues. The CDR3 DNA reads TGTGCCAGCAGCTTCGCGGGGAGCTCCTACGAGCAGTACTTC. Residues: CASSFAGSSYEQYF.

The chain employs TRBV18 and TRBJ2-5; TRBD1 matches at 11 bases. The CDR3 runs to 17 residues. The J segment lost 1 base and the V segment lost 3 bases, leaving 7 bases of the junction unmatched. Germline lookup yields CDR1 KGHSH and CDR2 LQKENI. The CDR3 nucleotides are TGTGCCAGCTCACCTGGGCGGGACAGGGGGTTCCAAGAGACCCAGTACTTC. Protein sequence: CASSPGRDRGFQETQYF.

This clone turned up a few times. The V and J genes are TRBV6-1 and TRBJ1-5; D is undetermined. Germline loops: CDR1 MNHNS, CDR2 SASEGT. V was shortened by 0 bases and J by 0 bases, with 15 bases between the two germline ends. The CDR3 covers 18 residues. CDR3 in DNA: TGTGCCAGCAGTGAAGCGAACGTCTGGGCTTATAGCAATCAGCCCCAGCATTTT. Protein sequence: CASSEANVWAYSNQPQHF.